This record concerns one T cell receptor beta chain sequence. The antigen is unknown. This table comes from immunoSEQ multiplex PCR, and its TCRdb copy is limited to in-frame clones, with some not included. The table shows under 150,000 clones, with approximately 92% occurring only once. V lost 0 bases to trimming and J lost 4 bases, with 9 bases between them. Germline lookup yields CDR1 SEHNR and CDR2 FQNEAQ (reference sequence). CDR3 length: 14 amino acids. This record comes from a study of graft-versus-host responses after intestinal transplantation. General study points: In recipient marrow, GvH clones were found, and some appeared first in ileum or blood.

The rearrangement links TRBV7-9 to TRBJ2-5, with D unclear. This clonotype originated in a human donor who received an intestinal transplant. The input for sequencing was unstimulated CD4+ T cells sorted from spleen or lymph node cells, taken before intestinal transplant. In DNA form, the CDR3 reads TGTGCCAGCAGCTTAGCAGTTGAGAGAGAGACCCAGTACTTC. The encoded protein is CASSLAVERETQYF. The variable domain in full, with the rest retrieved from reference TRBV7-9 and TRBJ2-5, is DTGVSQNPRHKITKRGQNVTFRCDPISEHNRLYWYRQTLGQGPEFLTYFQNEAQLEKSRLLSDRFSAERPKGSFSTLEIQRTEQGDSAMYLCASSLAVERETQYFGPGTRLLVL.